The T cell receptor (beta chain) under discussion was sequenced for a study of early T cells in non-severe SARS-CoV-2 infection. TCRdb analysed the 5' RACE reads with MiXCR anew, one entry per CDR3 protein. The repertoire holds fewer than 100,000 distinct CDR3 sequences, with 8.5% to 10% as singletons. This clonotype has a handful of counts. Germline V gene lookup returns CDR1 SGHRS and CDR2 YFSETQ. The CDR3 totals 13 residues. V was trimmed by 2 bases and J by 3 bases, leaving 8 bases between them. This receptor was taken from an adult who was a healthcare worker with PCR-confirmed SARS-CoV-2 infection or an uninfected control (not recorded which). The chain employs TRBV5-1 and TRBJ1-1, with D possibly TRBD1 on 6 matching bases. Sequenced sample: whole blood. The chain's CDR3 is CASSFRQDTEAFF. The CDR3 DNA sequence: TGCGCCAGCAGCTTCCGACAGGACACTGAAGCTTTCTTT.